Given below is one T cell receptor (beta chain) in context. No antigen is known for it. Sequenced by immunoSEQ multiplex PCR; TCRdb stores in-frame clones only, minus some. The data show roughly 25,000 clones, with about nine tenths seen just once and roughly a fifth held by the top ten. These data come from a study of lymphopenia after photon versus proton radiotherapy. The study, taken as a whole, reports: After lymphocyte nadir, photon-treated repertoires showed oligoclonal expansion, especially CD8+ Temra. In patients who died, overall survival fell as post-nadir TCR diversity dropped more. Survival link was tested only in deceased patients; proton benefit remains a possibility.

The starting material was peripheral blood, obtained from a patient treated with photon-based radiotherapy. The clonotype originates from a man in his fifties with gastric cancer.

CDR3 amino acids: CASSFGMGSNSPLHF. CDR3 sequence (DNA): TGTGCCAGCAGCTTTGGTATGGGCTCCAATTCACCCCTCCACTTT. The V and J genes are TRBV7-6 and TRBJ1-6, with D hard to call. Looked up from germline, CDR1 is SGHVS and CDR2 is FNYEAQ. CDR3 length: 15 residues. V lost 3 bases and J lost 7, with 13 bases in between.